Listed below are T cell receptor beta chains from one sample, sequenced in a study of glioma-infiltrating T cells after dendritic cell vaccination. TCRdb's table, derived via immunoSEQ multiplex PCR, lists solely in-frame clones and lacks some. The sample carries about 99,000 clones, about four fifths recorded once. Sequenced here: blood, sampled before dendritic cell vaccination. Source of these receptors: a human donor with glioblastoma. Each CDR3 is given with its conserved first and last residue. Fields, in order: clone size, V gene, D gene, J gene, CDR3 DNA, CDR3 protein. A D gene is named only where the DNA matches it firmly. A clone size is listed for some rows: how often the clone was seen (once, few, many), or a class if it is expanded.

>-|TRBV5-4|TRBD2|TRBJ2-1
TGTGCCAGCAGCAAAACGGGACTAGCGGGGGACAATGAGCAGTTCTTC
CASSKTGLAGDNEQFF
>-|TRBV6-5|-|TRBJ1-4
TGTGCCAGCAGACCCCAGGGTATCGGTGAAAAACTGTTTTTT
CASRPQGIGEKLFF
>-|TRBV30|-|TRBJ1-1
TGTGCCTGGAGTGTGGTGGGGGGAAGCACTGAAGCTTTCTTT
CAWSVVGGSTEAFF
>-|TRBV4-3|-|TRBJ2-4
TGCGCCAGCAGCCTAGCCCGTAAAAACATTCAGTACTTC
CASSLARKNIQYF
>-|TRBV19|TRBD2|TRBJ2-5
TGTGCCAGTAGCTTCCAGCGGGGGGCCCGGGAGACCCAGTACTTC
CASSFQRGARETQYF
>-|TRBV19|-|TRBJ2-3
TGTGCCAGTAGTATGAGGGATACGCAGTATTTT
CASSMRDTQYF
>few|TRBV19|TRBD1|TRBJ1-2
TGTGCCAGTAGTATAGCGACAGGGGATAGCTATGGCTACACCTTC
CASSIATGDSYGYTF
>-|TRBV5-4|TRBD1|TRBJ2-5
TGTGCCAGCAGCAGACCCACAGGGGGGAGAGAGACCCAGTACTTC
CASSRPTGGRETQYF
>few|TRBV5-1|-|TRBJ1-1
TGCGCCAGCAGCATCCGGACAGCCAACACTGAAGCTTTCTTT
CASSIRTANTEAFF
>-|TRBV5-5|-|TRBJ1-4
TGTGCCAGCAGATCCGGGACAACTAATGAAAAACTGTTTTTT
CASRSGTTNEKLFF
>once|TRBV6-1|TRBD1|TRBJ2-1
TGTGCCAGCAGCCTCGGACAGGCAAGGGAGCAGTTCTTC
CASSLGQAREQFF
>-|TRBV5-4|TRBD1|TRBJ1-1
TGTGCCAGCAGTCTAGGTGGGACAGCCGTTAACACTGAAGCTTTCTTT
CASSLGGTAVNTEAFF
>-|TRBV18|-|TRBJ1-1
TGTGCCAGCTCACCACCAACAGGGAAAACTGAAGCTTTCTTT
CASSPPTGKTEAFF
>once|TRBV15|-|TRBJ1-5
TGTGCCACCAGCCCACGGTATAGCAATCAGCCCCAGCATTTT
CATSPRYSNQPQHF
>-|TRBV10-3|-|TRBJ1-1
TGTGCCACCGCTAAGACAGAAGAGAACACTGAAGCTTTCTTT
CATAKTEENTEAFF
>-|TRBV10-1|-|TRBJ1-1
TGCGCCAGCAGGGACTACTCAAACACTGAAGCTTTCTTT
CASRDYSNTEAFF
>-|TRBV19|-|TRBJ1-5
TGTGCCAGTAGTATACCACAGGGTAGGGGCTATAGCAATCAGCCCCAGCATTTT
CASSIPQGRGYSNQPQHF
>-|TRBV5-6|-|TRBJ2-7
TGTGCCAGCAGCCGGAGGGGGCTTAACGACGAGCAGTACTTC
CASSRRGLNDEQYF
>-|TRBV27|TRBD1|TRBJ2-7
TGTGCCAGCAGTTTTGTTGGCAGGGGGCTATACGAGCAGTACTTC
CASSFVGRGLYEQYF
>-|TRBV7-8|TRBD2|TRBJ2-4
TGTGCCAGCAGCATTGGGTGGAGTAGCGGGAAAAACATTCAGTACTTC
CASSIGWSSGKNIQYF
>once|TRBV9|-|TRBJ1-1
TGTGCCAGCAGCGTAGGTATACAGGGCCGGAACACTGAAGCTTTCTTT
CASSVGIQGRNTEAFF
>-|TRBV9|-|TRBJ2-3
TGTGCCAGCAGCGTAGTCGAGGGCGGCGGGGCACCTAGCACAGATACGCAGTATTTT
CASSVVEGGGAPSTDTQYF
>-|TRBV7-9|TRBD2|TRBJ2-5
TGTGCCAGCAGCCTTAATGGACTAGCGGTACGGGAGACCCAGTACTTC
CASSLNGLAVRETQYF
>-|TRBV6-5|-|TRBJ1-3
TGTGCCAGCAGTTACGGACAGGGAAACACCATATATTTT
CASSYGQGNTIYF
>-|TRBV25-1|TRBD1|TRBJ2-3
TGTGCCAGCAGTGAATTTCGGGGACAGGGCGGCACAGATACGCAGTATTTT
CASSEFRGQGGTDTQYF
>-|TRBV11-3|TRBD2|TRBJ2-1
TGTGCCAGCAGCCGAGGGACTAGCGGGGACTACAATGAGCAGTTCTTC
CASSRGTSGDYNEQFF
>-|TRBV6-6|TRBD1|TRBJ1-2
TGTGCCAGCAGGACAGGGGACTATGGCTACACCTTC
CASRTGDYGYTF
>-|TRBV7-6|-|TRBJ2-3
TGTGCCAGCGGGGAACAGGGTTCAGGCACAGATACGCAGTATTTT
CASGEQGSGTDTQYF
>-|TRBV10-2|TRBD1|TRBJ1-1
TGCGCCAGCCATTCACCGGGACAGGGGGCGACGAGTGAAGCTTTCTTT
CASHSPGQGATSEAFF
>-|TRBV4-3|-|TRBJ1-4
TGCGCCAGCAGCCAAGCCGGGGGGAAACTGTTTTTT
CASSQAGGKLFF
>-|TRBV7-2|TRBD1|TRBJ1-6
TGTGCCAGCAGCTTACCACAGGGGACACCCCTCCACTTT
CASSLPQGTPLHF
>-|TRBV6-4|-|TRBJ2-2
TGTGCCAGCAGTGACCTCGCGAACACCGGGGAGCTGTTTTTT
CASSDLANTGELFF
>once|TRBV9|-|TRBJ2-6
TGTGCCAGCAGCGCTCGCTCAGGGGGGCCTGGCTCTGGGGCCAACGTCCTGACTTTC
CASSARSGGPGSGANVLTF
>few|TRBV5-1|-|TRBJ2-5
TGCGCCAGCAGCTTGTACGAGGGAGAGACCCAGTACTTC
CASSLYEGETQYF
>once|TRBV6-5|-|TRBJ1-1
TGTGCCAGCAGAAGGGGGAAGGGCACTGAAGCTTTCTTT
CASRRGKGTEAFF
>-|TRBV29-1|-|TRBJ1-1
TGCAGCGGGACACTTCTCGATGCAGCTTTCTTT
CSGTLLDAAFF
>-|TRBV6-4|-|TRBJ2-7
TGTGTCAGCAGTGAGCTCAGAGGGGAGGAGGTCTTGTACGAGCAGTACTTC
CVSSELRGEEVLYEQYF
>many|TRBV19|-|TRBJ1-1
TGTGCCAGTAGTATAGGGGCAGGGGAAACTGAAGCTTTCTTT
CASSIGAGETEAFF
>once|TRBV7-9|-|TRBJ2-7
TGTGCCAGCAGCTTAAGAGTCTACGAGCAGTACTTC
CASSLRVYEQYF
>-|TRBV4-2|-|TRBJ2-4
TGTGCCAGCAGCCAGACCGGGACACGCAAAAACATTCAGTACTTC
CASSQTGTRKNIQYF
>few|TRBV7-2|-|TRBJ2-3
TGTGCCAGCAGCTCCGGAGGAGACACAGATACGCAGTATTTT
CASSSGGDTDTQYF
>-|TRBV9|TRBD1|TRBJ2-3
TGTGCCAGCAGCCCAACAGGGGGCAGAGGGACAGATACGCAGTATTTT
CASSPTGGRGTDTQYF
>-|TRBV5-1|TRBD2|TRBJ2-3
TGCGCCAGCACCCCGGGGCTAGCGGGGTACACAGATACGCAGTATTTT
CASTPGLAGYTDTQYF
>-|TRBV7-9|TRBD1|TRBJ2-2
TGTGCCAGCAGCACCAACAGGGGCCTGAACACCGGGGAGCTGTTTTTT
CASSTNRGLNTGELFF
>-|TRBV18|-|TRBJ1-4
TGTGCCAGCTCTCCCCCAAGGGGGGGAAATAATGAAAAACTGTTTTTT
CASSPPRGGNNEKLFF
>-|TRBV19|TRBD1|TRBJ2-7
TGTGCCAGTAGACCAGGGACAGGGAGCTCCTACGAGCAGTACTTC
CASRPGTGSSYEQYF
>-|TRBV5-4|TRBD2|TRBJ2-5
TGTGCCAGCAGCTTTGGGACTAGCGGGGGGGCGGAGCAGTACTTC
CASSFGTSGGAEQYF
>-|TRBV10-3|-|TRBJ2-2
TGTGCCATCAATCGGAACACCGGGGAGCTGTTTTTT
CAINRNTGELFF
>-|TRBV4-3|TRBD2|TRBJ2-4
TGCGCCAGCAGCCAAGTGGACGGGAGGGGAAACATTCAGTACTTC
CASSQVDGRGNIQYF
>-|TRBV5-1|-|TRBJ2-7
TGCGCCAGCAGCTTCTCGAGCTCCTACGAGCAGTACTTC
CASSFSSSYEQYF
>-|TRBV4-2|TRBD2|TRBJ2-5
TGTGCCAGCAGCCCCTACCGACTAGCGGGGGGGCGAGAGACCCAGTACTTC
CASSPYRLAGGRETQYF